This T cell receptor beta chain was obtained from a study of cytomegalovirus exposure and HLA in healthy donors. Study results and limitations: Rarity characterized most TCR sequences, yet some public TCRs appeared in many donors. According to reports, the classifier identified cytomegalovirus status with high specificity and sensitivity.

All donors participated as healthy donors of bone marrow. The V gene's germline CDR1 is KGHSH and CDR2 LQKENI. This CDR3 region has 14 residues. Losses at the gene ends were 1 base for V and 3 bases for J; bases not matched to a gene: 2. PCR employed 60 Vbeta and 13 Jbeta primers. TCRdb keeps only in-frame clones here, not all; method: immunoSEQ multiplex PCR. The table lists about 150,000 clones, more than 75% of them singletons. About this clone itself: Its antigen remains unidentified.

The genes are TRBV18 and TRBJ2-7, with 8 positions matching TRBD2. The sample was PBMCs. The TCR sequence derives from a male donor in good health and CMV-seronegative. DNA of the CDR3: TGTGCCAGCTCACCACGAGCGGGGGACTACGAGCAGTACTTC. Its protein product is CASSPRAGDYEQYF. Full variable domain (missing parts from reference TRBV18 and TRBJ2-7): NAGVMQNPRHLVRRRGQEARLRCSPMKGHSHVYWYRQLPEEGLKFMVYLQKENIIDESGMPKERFSAEFPKEGPSILRIQQVVRGDSAAYFCASSPRAGDYEQYFGPGTRLTVT.